Below, 26 T cell receptor beta chains from the same sample are listed, as sequenced in a study of control samples from healthy donors and cancer patients. Using immunoSEQ multiplex PCR, the repertoire was profiled, and TCRdb retains in-frame clones only, with some absent. The table shows about 170,000 clones, with approximately 92% occurring only once. Sequenced sample: blood. Every receptor here comes from a woman aged 60 to 75 in good health.

The sample holds one count of this clone. V and J are TRBV6-2 or TRBV6-3 and TRBJ2-4; D not resolved. The CDR3 extends over 18 amino acids. V lost 0 bases and J 0 bases, leaving 15 bases between the germline ends. The germline V gene encodes CDR1 MNHEY and CDR2 SVGEGT. For the CDR3, the DNA is TGTGCCAGCAGTTACTCATCCAGAGCCGAACTAGCCAAAAACATTCAGTACTTC. This gives the protein CASSYSSRAELAKNIQYF.

V usage is TRBV30 and J usage is TRBJ1-1; no definite D call. Trimming took 2 bases from V and 3 from J, leaving 10 bases between them. There are 13 residues in the CDR3. CDR1 is GTSNPN and CDR2 is SVGIG in the germline V gene (reference sequence). The CDR3 loop reads CAWSTNQDTEAFF. In DNA form, the CDR3 reads TGTGCCTGGAGTACCAACCAGGACACTGAAGCTTTCTTT.

The genes are TRBV5-1 and TRBJ2-5, with 10 bases identical to TRBD2. CDR3 length: 15 amino acids. V shed 5 bases and J 2 bases; nucleotides not matched to a gene: 6. Germline CDR1 is SGHRS and CDR2 is YFSETQ. CDR3 bases: TGCGCCAGCAGGCTAGCGGGAGCCTCACAAGAGACCCAGTACTTC. Translation: CASRLAGASQETQYF.

The chain is built from TRBV4-1 and TRBJ2-7; 7 nucleotides line up with TRBD1. The CDR3 extends over 15 amino acids. V dropped 1 base and J dropped 4; count of bases not matched to a gene: 7. Germline values: CDR1 MGHRA, CDR2 YSYEKL. The CDR3 loop is CASSQGTGKMYEQYF. For the CDR3, the DNA is TGCGCCAGCAGCCAAGGGACAGGCAAGATGTACGAGCAGTACTTC.

The table lists this clone with a count of one. The rearrangement links TRBV5-1 to TRBJ1-1; D is possibly TRBD1 (5 bases). V gave up 1 base and J gave up 1 base, with 8 bases separating them. The length of the CDR3 is 14 residues. Germline values: CDR1 SGHRS, CDR2 YFSETQ. The CDR3 sequence is CASSLTGSNTEAFF. CDR3 in DNA: TGCGCCAGCAGCTTGACAGGATCGAACACTGAAGCTTTCTTT.

This rearrangement joins TRBV6-5 to TRBJ2-3; 8 bases align to TRBD2. This CDR3 is 14 amino acids long. V lost 4 bases and J lost 5; bases outside the gene matches: 5. Germline lookup yields CDR1 MNHEY and CDR2 SVGAGI. The chain's CDR3 is CASSLAGRVDTQYF. The CDR3 DNA is TGTGCCAGCAGTTTAGCGGGGAGGGTAGATACGCAGTATTTT.

The chain joins TRBV21-1 to TRBJ1-3; the table's D call, TRBD1, was not checked against the DNA. TRBV21-1 is a listed pseudogene. The CDR3 totals 14 residues. The CDR3 DNA sequence: TGTGCCAGCAGCAAAGCCAGGGCTGGAAACACCATATATTTT. It is translated as CASSKARAGNTIYF.

The chain joins TRBV3-1 (or the pseudogene TRBV3-2) to TRBJ1-1, with 10 bases identical to TRBD1. V shed 5 bases and J 11 bases; nucleotides not matched to a gene: 5. Per the germline V gene, CDR1 is LGHDT and CDR2 is YNNKEL (reference sequence). The CDR3 length is 12 residues. The CDR3 is CASSAGTGDAFF. CDR3 DNA sequence: TGTGCCAGCAGCGCCGGGACAGGGGACGCTTTCTTT.

This clone was seen only once. The rearrangement links TRBV2 to TRBJ1-6, with 10 positions matching TRBD1. The ends lost 7 bases at V and 8 bases at J; junction bases unmatched: 14. Germline V lookup: CDR1 SNHLY, CDR2 FYNNEI. CDR3 length equals 17 residues. CDR3 bases: TGTGCCAGCACCGATCCCCGGACAGGGGGACGTTATTCACCCCTCCACTTT. Protein sequence: CASTDPRTGGRYSPLHF.

V usage is TRBV6-2 or TRBV6-3 and J usage is TRBJ1-5; no definite D call. Deletions cut 5 bases from V and 0 bases from J, with 8 bases between. Germline values: CDR1 MNHEY, CDR2 SVGEGT. This CDR3 has 14 residues. The CDR3 here is CASSRPHSNQPQHF. The CDR3 nucleotides read TGTGCCAGCAGTAGGCCCCATAGCAATCAGCCCCAGCATTTT.

This chain links TRBV11-2 with TRBJ1-4; D is uncertain. The CDR3 totals 14 residues. The V and J ends lost 3 bases and 3 bases respectively, with 8 bases between them. CDR1 is SGHAT and CDR2 is FQNNGV in the germline V gene. As DNA, the CDR3 is TGTGCCAGCAGCTTGTTTCAGGCTAATGAAAAACTGTTTTTT. Residues: CASSLFQANEKLFF.

The V and J genes are TRBV19 and TRBJ1-1; TRBD1 agrees at 8 bases. V shed 1 base and J 9 bases; nucleotides not matched to a gene: 16. The CDR3 spans 17 residues. The germline gives CDR1 LNHDA, CDR2 SQIVND (reference sequence). CDR3 sequence reads: CASSIGDLRDRWSQAFF. DNA of the CDR3: TGTGCCAGTAGTATAGGGGACCTCCGGGACAGGTGGAGTCAAGCTTTCTTT.

The chain is built from TRBV9 and TRBJ2-2; D might be TRBD2 (6 bases). CDR1 SGDLS and CDR2 YYNGEE come from the germline V gene. Trimming took 2 bases from V and 1 from J, leaving 12 bases between them. This CDR3 spans 16 amino acids. CDR3 DNA sequence: TGTGCCAGCAGCGTTCGTGCGGGGCAGAACACCGGGGAGCTGTTTTTT. Residues: CASSVRAGQNTGELFF.

The chain is built from TRBV18 and TRBJ1-2; TRBD1 matches at 8 bases. The CDR3 totals 18 residues. CDR1 is KGHSH, CDR2 LQKENI, per germline. Trimming took 2 bases from V and 0 from J; bases not matched to a gene: 11. CDR3 loop: CASSPSRIGTGTNYGYTF. DNA of the CDR3: TGTGCCAGCTCACCAAGTCGCATCGGGACAGGAACTAACTATGGCTACACCTTC.

The chain carries TRBV3-1 (or the pseudogene TRBV3-2) and TRBJ1-1; possibly TRBD1 for D (5 bases). The CDR3 contains 16 residues. Germline V lookup: CDR1 LGHDT, CDR2 YNNKEL (reference sequence). Trimming shortened V by 6 bases and J by 0 bases, and 17 bases separated the two germline ends. In DNA form, the CDR3 reads TGTGCCAGCAGTCCAAGATTGGGACGGATGAACACTGAAGCTTTCTTT. Protein product: CASSPRLGRMNTEAFF.

J is TRBJ1-2 and V is TRBV7-2; a possible D gene is TRBD1 (5 bases). Trimming took 5 bases from V and 0 from J, leaving 16 bases between them. The germline V gene encodes CDR1 SGHTA and CDR2 FQGNSA. This CDR3 has 16 amino acids. The CDR3 reads CASSPPRGTTNYGYTF. In DNA form, the CDR3 reads TGTGCCAGCAGCCCCCCCCGGGGGACCACTAACTATGGCTACACCTTC. The whole variable domain, filled in from reference TRBV7-2 and TRBJ1-2, reads GAGVSQSPSNKVTEKGKDVELRCDPISGHTALYWYRQSLGQGLEFLIYFQGNSAPDKSGLPSDRFSAERTGGSVSTLTIQRTQQEDSAVYLCASSPPRGTTNYGYTFGSGTRLTVV.

The chain combines TRBV4-3 with TRBJ1-2; D might be TRBD1 (5 bases). Germline lookup yields CDR1 LGHNA and CDR2 YSLEER. Trimming pared 4 bases from V and 5 bases from J, leaving 14 bases between. The CDR3 has 14 residues. CDR3 sequence reads: CASSRRSGAYGYTF. The CDR3 DNA follows: TGCGCCAGCAGCCGAAGATCCGGGGCTTATGGCTACACCTTC.

This clone was observed a handful of times. The chain carries TRBV7-2 and TRBJ1-2; no firm D call. This CDR3 region has 13 residues. In germline, CDR1 is SGHTA, CDR2 FQGNSA. The V end lost 5 bases, the J end lost 5 bases, and 12 bases lay between the germline ends. DNA for the CDR3: TGTGCCAGCAGCACGGGTTCGGGATATGGCTACACCTTC. Residues: CASSTGSGYGYTF.

This clone showed up just once. The V and J genes are TRBV14 and TRBJ1-4; D call uncertain. This CDR3 has 20 residues. Per germline, CDR1 SGHDN and CDR2 FVKESK. V lost 0 bases and J lost 5, with 25 bases in between. CDR3 bases: TGTGCCAGCAGCCAAGATATAGTCAGCTCGGGAGGCCGTCTAAATGAAAAACTGTTTTTT. Protein product: CASSQDIVSSGGRLNEKLFF.

V and J are TRBV9 and TRBJ1-2; 7 bases are a match to TRBD1. Per the germline V gene, CDR1 is SGDLS and CDR2 is YYNGEE. The CDR3 extends over 14 amino acids. J lost 7 bases, V lost 0 bases, and 6 bases had no gene match. The CDR3 DNA follows: TGTGCCAGCAGCGTAGAAGGGGGCAGTAGTGGCTACACCTTC. Translation gives CASSVEGGSSGYTF. The complete variable domain, with remaining parts taken from reference TRBV9 and TRBJ1-2, reads DSGVTQTPKHLITATGQRVTLRCSPRSGDLSVYWYQQSLDQGLQFLIQYYNGEERAKGNILERFSAQQFPDLHSELNLSSLELGDSALYFCASSVEGGSSGYTFGSGTRLTVV.

V usage is TRBV5-5 and J usage is TRBJ1-1, with D possibly TRBD1 on 6 matching bases. Per germline, CDR1 SGHKS and CDR2 YYEKEE (reference sequence). The CDR3 has 15 residues. The ends were cut back, 4 bases at V and 1 base at J, with 14 bases in the middle. The CDR3 DNA reads as TGTGCCAGCAGCCCAGGACAGACACCGAACACTGAAGCTTTCTTT. It translates to CASSPGQTPNTEAFF.

This sequence joins TRBV9 and TRBJ2-2; D not resolved. V dropped 3 bases and J dropped 3 bases, with 9 bases sitting between them. Looked up from germline, CDR1 is SGDLS and CDR2 is YYNGEE. The CDR3 runs to 14 residues. CDR3 residues: CASSERTYTGELFF. CDR3 nucleotide sequence: TGTGCCAGCAGCGAAAGGACCTACACCGGGGAGCTGTTTTTT.

The gene calls are TRBV19 and TRBJ1-5, with a tentative D call TRBD1 (5 bases). This CDR3 is 15 amino acids long. CDR1 and CDR2 (germline): LNHDA, SQIVND (reference sequence). V gave up 6 bases and J gave up 2 bases, with 14 bases separating them. The CDR3 DNA sequence: TGTGCCAGTAGACCCGGGGGGGTTGGCAATCAGCCCCAGCATTTT. The encoded protein is CASRPGGVGNQPQHF.

The chain carries TRBV2 and TRBJ2-1; D is undetermined. CDR3 length: 11 amino acids. V was pared by 6 bases and J by 2 bases, with 2 bases between. CDR1 SNHLY and CDR2 FYNNEI come from the germline V gene. CDR3 sequence (DNA): TGTGCCAGCAGCACCTACAATGAGCAGTTCTTC. This codes for CASSTYNEQFF.

The V and J genes are TRBV24-1 and TRBJ2-5; 7 nucleotides line up with TRBD2. Per germline, CDR1 KGHDR and CDR2 SFDVKD. The length of the CDR3 is 15 residues. J lost 6 bases, V lost 4 bases, and 10 bases had no gene match. In DNA, the CDR3 is TGTGCCACCAGTGAGGGGGGGGACGCGGTAAAGACCCAGTACTTC. This translates into CATSEGGDAVKTQYF.

This chain connects TRBV4-1 to TRBJ2-2; 9 nucleotides agree with TRBD1. The CDR3 is made up of 14 amino acids. Germline V gives CDR1 MGHRA, CDR2 YSYEKL. Trimming at V came to 5 bases and at J to 7 bases, leaving 5 bases not matched to a gene. The CDR3 coding sequence is TGCGCCAGCAGCGACAGGGGGTACGGCGGGGAGCTGTTTTTT. Its translation: CASSDRGYGGELFF.